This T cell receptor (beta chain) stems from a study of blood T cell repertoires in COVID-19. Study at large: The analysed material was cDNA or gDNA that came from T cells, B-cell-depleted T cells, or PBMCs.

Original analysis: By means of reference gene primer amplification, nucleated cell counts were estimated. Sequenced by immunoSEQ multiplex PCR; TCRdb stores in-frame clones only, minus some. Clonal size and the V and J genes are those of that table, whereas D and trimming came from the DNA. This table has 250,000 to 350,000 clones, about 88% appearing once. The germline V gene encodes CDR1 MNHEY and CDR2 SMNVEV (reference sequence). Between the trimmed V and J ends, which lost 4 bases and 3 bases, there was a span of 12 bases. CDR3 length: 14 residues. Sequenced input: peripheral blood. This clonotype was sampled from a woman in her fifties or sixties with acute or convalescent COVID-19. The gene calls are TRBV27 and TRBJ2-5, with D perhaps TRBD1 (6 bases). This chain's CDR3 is CASSSGARKETQYF. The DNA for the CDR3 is TGTGCCAGCAGTTCAGGGGCTAGGAAAGAGACCCAGTACTTC.